This T cell receptor beta chain was identified during a study of T cells in Graves' hyperthyroidism and ophthalmopathy. Across the study: Peripheral blood draws took place at initial diagnosis, ahead of any treatment.

As concerns this clonotype: Its antigen is still unknown.

CDR3 length: 18 amino acids. Looked up from germline, CDR1 is MNHEY and CDR2 is SVGEGT. The ends were cut back, 4 bases at V and 5 bases at J, with 24 bases in the middle. Authors of the study amplified TCR beta CDR3 regions from RNA transcripts. In the first-round RT-PCR of the TCR CDR3, the HTBI primer set was used. From the multiplex PCR reads, TCRdb called clonotypes with MiXCR, one entry per CDR3 protein. The table lists roughly 380,000 distinct CDR3 sequences, 15% to 20% of them singletons. Study-wide results and caveats: A model of 13 V-J features distinguished ophthalmopathy from stable hyperthyroidism. Before onset, by a median of around six months, the model predicted ophthalmopathy. Expanded thyroid clonotypes (above 0.001) were mostly also found in blood.

Sample: blood. The sequence was collected from a woman between 40 and 55 years old with Graves' ophthalmopathy. The V and J genes are TRBV6-2 or TRBV6-3 and TRBJ1-5; the D is unclear. CDR3 coding DNA: TGTGCCAGCAGTTCTTACCAGGAGATCCTAGCCTTCGATCAGCCCCAGCATTTT. This translates into CASSSYQEILAFDQPQHF.